The rows below give T cell receptor beta chains drawn from one sample of a study of breast tumors, draining lymph nodes, adjacent tissues. TCRdb processed the multiplex PCR reads anew with MiXCR; each CDR3 protein has one entry. Of 200,000 to 250,000 distinct CDR3 sequences in the sample, less than 35% are singletons; the top ten hold 3.6%. Sequencing was done on a sample of axillary lymph node tissue. The receptors shown here come from a female donor with breast cancer. Some clones in this sample may be carry-over from other donors' samples. The CDR3 runs from the conserved cysteine through the conserved F or W. The D gene is left open where the match is weak. Not every row has a clone size; where given, it reads once, few, many or a size class.

cdr3_length j_call d_call v_call clone_size cdr3_aa cdr3_nt
16 TRBJ2-3 - TRBV5-1 many CASSWFNLGATDTQYF TGCGCCAGCAGCTGGTTTAACTTGGGGGCGACAGATACGCAGTATTTT
15 TRBJ1-4 - TRBV25-1 many CASSPPGRINEKLFF TGTGCCAGCAGCCCCCCGGGTAGAATTAATGAAAAACTGTTTTTT
17 TRBJ1-2 TRBD1 TRBV6-6 many CASSYVDRANRNYGYTF TGTGCCAGCAGTTACGTCGACAGGGCGAATCGAAACTATGGCTACACCTTC
11 TRBJ1-4 - TRBV2 - CASSVKGKLFF TGTGCCAGCAGTGTAAAGGGAAAACTGTTTTTT
14 TRBJ2-7 TRBD1 TRBV27 few CASSSWGQRGEQYF TGTGCCAGCAGTTCCTGGGGACAGCGAGGGGAACAGTACTTC
16 TRBJ2-1 TRBD2 TRBV29-1 few CSVEGTSSGRRGEQFF TGCAGCGTTGAGGGGACATCCAGCGGGAGACGGGGCGAGCAGTTCTTC
12 TRBJ2-7 TRBD1 TRBV20-1 many CSADRGSYEQYF TGCAGTGCGGACAGGGGCTCCTACGAGCAGTACTTC
14 TRBJ1-3 - TRBV6-5 few CASSYSRSGNTIYF TGTGCCAGCAGTTACTCCCGGTCTGGAAACACCATATATTTT
11 TRBJ1-1 TRBD1 TRBV29-1 - CSVDPGQGAFF TGCAGCGTTGACCCTGGACAGGGAGCTTTCTTT
17 TRBJ2-6 - TRBV9 - CASSVALGGTGANVLTF TGTGCCAGCAGCGTAGCACTAGGGGGGACCGGGGCCAACGTCCTGACTTTC
13 TRBJ1-3 - TRBV10-1 many CASSKDVGNTIYF TGCGCCAGCAGTAAGGACGTAGGAAACACCATATATTTT
17 TRBJ2-3 - TRBV5-5 many CASSPYLARKSTDTQYF TGTGCCAGCAGCCCATATCTGGCGCGAAAAAGCACAGATACGCAGTATTTT
16 TRBJ2-7 TRBD1 TRBV4-1 many CASSQVSDRGTYEQYF TGCGCCAGCAGCCAAGTATCAGACAGGGGGACCTACGAGCAGTACTTC
15 TRBJ2-7 TRBD2 TRBV7-9 many CASSLEVAGVYEQYF TGTGCCAGCAGCTTAGAAGTAGCGGGAGTGTACGAGCAGTACTTC
16 TRBJ2-1 TRBD2 TRBV5-1 - CASSLTGRGVYNEQFF TGCGCCAGCAGCTTAACTGGGAGGGGCGTCTACAATGAGCAGTTCTTC
15 TRBJ2-1 TRBD1 TRBV5-4 - CASSLPGQGYIEQFF TGTGCCAGCAGCTTACCGGGACAGGGGTATATTGAGCAGTTCTTC
16 TRBJ2-7 - TRBV7-9 many CASSGPGDRDTYEQYF TGTGCCAGCAGCGGGCCGGGGGACAGAGACACCTACGAGCAGTACTTC
12 TRBJ1-3 - TRBV7-2 - CASSLVRDSTYF TGTGCCAGCAGCTTAGTACGGGACTCCACATATTTT
21 TRBJ2-1 TRBD2 TRBV5-6 - CASSSRMLLAGHQSSYNEQFF TGTGCCAGCAGCTCCCGTATGTTGCTAGCGGGACATCAGAGCTCCTACAATGAGCAGTTCTTC
13 TRBJ2-5 - TRBV12-3/TRBV12-4 many CASSFGGMETQYF TGTGCCAGCAGTTTTGGGGGGATGGAGACCCAGTACTTC
15 TRBJ2-5 - TRBV24-1 once CATRPDRGAQETQYF TGTGCCACCAGACCGGACCGGGGAGCACAAGAGACCCAGTACTTC
15 TRBJ2-7 - TRBV19 - CASSIEGARGYEQYF TGTGCCAGTAGTATAGAGGGGGCGCGAGGCTACGAGCAGTACTTC
12 TRBJ1-2 - TRBV6-5 many CASSQTGNGYTF TGTGCCAGCAGTCAAACAGGGAATGGCTACACCTTC
12 TRBJ1-2 - TRBV29-1 - CSVYTTVYGYHF TGCAGCGTTTACACGACAGTCTATGGCTACCACTTC
16 TRBJ2-1 - TRBV6-5 few CASSYSGSRHYNEQFF TGTGCCAGCAGTTACTCGGGTAGCAGACACTACAATGAGCAGTTCTTC
16 TRBJ2-3 - TRBV4-1 many CASSSTGRPSTDTQYF TGCGCCAGCAGCTCCACCGGACGGCCTAGCACAGATACGCAGTATTTT
19 TRBJ2-1 - TRBV7-9 many CASSLPTGERAGGYNEQFF TGTGCCAGCAGCCTGCCGACAGGGGAGCGAGCGGGGGGATACAATGAGCAGTTCTTC
19 TRBJ2-1 TRBD2 TRBV7-2 many CASSPVFAAGGPGNNEQFF TGTGCCAGCAGCCCCGTCTTCGCGGCGGGGGGGCCGGGGAACAATGAGCAGTTCTTC
14 TRBJ2-2 TRBD1 TRBV10-3 - CATGQGAGTGELFF TGTGCCACTGGACAGGGGGCTGGGACCGGGGAGCTGTTTTTT